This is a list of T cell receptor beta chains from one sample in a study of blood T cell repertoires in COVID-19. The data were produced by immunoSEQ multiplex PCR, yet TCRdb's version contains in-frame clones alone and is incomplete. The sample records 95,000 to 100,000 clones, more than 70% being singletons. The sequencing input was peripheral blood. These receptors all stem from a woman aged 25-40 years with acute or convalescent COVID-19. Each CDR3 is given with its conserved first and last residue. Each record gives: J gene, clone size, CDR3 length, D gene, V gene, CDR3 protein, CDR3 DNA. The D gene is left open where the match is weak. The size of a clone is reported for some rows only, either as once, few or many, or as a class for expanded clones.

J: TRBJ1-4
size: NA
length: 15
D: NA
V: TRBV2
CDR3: CASSEGGRVGEKLFF
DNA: TGTGCCAGCAGTGAAGGGGGCAGGGTTGGTGAAAAACTGTTTTTT

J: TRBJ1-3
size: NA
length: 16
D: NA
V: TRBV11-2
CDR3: CASSLAGGRSGNTIYF
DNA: TGTGCCAGCAGCTTAGCGGGAGGGCGATCCGGAAACACCATATATTTT

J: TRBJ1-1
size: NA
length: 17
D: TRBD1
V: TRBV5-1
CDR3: CASSETARGRGSFEAFF
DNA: TGCGCCAGCAGCGAAACGGCCAGGGGGCGCGGCTCTTTTGAAGCTTTCTTT

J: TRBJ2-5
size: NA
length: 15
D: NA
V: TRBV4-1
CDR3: CASSQDRDIGETQYF
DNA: TGCGCCAGCAGCCAAGATCGGGACATAGGAGAGACCCAGTACTTC

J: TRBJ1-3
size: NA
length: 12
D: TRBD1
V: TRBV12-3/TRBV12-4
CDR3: CASRTGENTIYF
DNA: TGTGCCTCACGGACAGGGGAGAACACCATATATTTT

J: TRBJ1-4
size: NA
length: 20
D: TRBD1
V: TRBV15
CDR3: CATSSPLYDRVSGSNEKLFF
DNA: TGTGCCACCAGCAGTCCACTCTACGACAGGGTATCAGGATCTAATGAAAAACTGTTTTTT

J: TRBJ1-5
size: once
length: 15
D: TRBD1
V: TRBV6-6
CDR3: CASSYRQGPNQPQHF
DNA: TGTGCCAGCAGTTACCGACAGGGTCCCAATCAGCCCCAGCATTTT

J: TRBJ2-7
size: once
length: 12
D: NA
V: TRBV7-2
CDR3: CASSPHHYEQYF
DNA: TGTGCCAGCAGTCCACACCATTACGAGCAGTACTTC

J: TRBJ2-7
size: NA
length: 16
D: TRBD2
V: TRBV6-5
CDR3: CASSYSQGGQGYEQYF
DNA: TGTGCCAGCAGTTACTCCCAGGGAGGGCAAGGTTACGAGCAGTACTTC

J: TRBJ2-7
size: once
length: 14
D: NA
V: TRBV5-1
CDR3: CASSLQQGSYEQYF
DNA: TGCGCCAGCAGCCTACAACAGGGATCCTACGAGCAGTACTTC

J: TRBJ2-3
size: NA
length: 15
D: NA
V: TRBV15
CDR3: CATSRGHPGADTQYF
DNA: TGTGCCACCAGCAGAGGACACCCCGGCGCAGATACGCAGTATTTT

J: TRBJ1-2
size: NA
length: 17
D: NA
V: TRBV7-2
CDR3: CASSLGTSNLANYGYTF
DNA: TGTGCCAGCAGCCTCGGGACAAGTAACTTAGCTAACTATGGCTACACCTTC

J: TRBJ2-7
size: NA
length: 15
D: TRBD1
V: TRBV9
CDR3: CASSPRDRMTYEQYF
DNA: TGTGCCAGCAGCCCTCGGGACAGGATGACCTACGAGCAGTACTTC

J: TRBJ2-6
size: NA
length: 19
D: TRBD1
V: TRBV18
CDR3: CASSGDKEVGGAGANVLTF
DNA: TGTGCCAGCTCAGGAGACAAGGAGGTAGGGGGCGCTGGGGCCAACGTCCTGACTTTC

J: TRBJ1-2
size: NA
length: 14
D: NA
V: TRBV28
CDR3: CASIQAAGGYGYTF
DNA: TGTGCCAGCATCCAGGCGGCAGGAGGATATGGCTACACCTTC

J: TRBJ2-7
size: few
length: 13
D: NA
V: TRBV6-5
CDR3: CASSYARAGEQYF
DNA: TGTGCCAGCAGTTACGCCCGGGCGGGGGAGCAGTACTTC

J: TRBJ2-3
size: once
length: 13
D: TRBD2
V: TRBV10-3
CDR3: CATLAGAADTQYF
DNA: TGTGCCACCCTAGCGGGGGCCGCAGATACGCAGTATTTT

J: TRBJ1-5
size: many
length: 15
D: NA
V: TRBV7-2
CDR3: CASRGYRVMNQPQHF
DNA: TGTGCCAGCAGGGGATACAGGGTAATGAATCAGCCCCAGCATTTT

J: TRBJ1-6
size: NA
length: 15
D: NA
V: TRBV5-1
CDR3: CASSGGQGTNSPLHF
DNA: TGCGCCAGCAGCGGAGGGCAGGGTACCAATTCACCCCTCCACTTT

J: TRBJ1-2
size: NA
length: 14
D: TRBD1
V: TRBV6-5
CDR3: CATEGQEGSSGYTF
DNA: TGTGCCACCGAGGGACAGGAGGGGTCTAGTGGCTACACCTTC

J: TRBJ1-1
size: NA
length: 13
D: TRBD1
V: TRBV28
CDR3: CASSLGQGRNAFF
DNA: TGTGCCAGCAGTCTTGGACAGGGTCGGAATGCTTTCTTT

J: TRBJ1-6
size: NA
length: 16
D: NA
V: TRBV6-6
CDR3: CASSYSRGASGSPLHF
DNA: TGTGCCAGCAGTTACTCCAGGGGAGCTAGCGGGTCACCCCTCCACTTT

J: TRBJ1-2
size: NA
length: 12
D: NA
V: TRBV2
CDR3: CASSVDKYGYTF
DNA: TGTGCCAGCAGTGTGGACAAATATGGCTACACCTTC

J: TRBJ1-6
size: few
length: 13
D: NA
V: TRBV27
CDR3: CASRKIQNSPLHF
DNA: TGTGCCAGCCGGAAAATACAGAATTCACCCCTCCACTTT

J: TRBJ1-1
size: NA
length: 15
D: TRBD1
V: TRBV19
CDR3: CASRSGGQGGTEAFF
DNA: TGTGCCAGTAGATCCGGCGGACAGGGGGGCACTGAAGCTTTCTTT

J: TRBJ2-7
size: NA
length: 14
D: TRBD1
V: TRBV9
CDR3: CASARDRGSYEQYF
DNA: TGTGCCAGCGCCCGGGACAGGGGGTCCTACGAGCAGTACTTC

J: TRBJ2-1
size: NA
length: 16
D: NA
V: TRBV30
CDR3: CAWSNSRHRPGDEQFF
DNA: TGTGCCTGGAGTAATTCCCGCCACCGGCCGGGGGATGAGCAGTTCTTC

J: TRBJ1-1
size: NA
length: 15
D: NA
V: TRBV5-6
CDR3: CASSLGLGARTEAFF
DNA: TGTGCCAGCAGCTTGGGGTTAGGGGCCCGTACTGAAGCTTTCTTT